These 25 T cell receptor beta chains were sequenced from one sample in a study of blood T cell repertoires in COVID-19. Repertoires were generated with immunoSEQ multiplex PCR, while TCRdb's copy carries only in-frame clones and drops some. The sample has about 29,000 clones; over 70% are singletons. The specimen was peripheral blood. The receptors shown here come from a woman aged 70-85 years with acute or convalescent COVID-19.

This sequence joins TRBV27 and TRBJ2-7, with D perhaps TRBD2 (5 bases). This CDR3 has 15 residues. Germline-derived CDR1 and CDR2 are MNHEY and SMNVEV (reference sequence). V was trimmed by 10 bases and J by 2 bases, leaving 21 bases between them. The DNA for the CDR3 is TGTGCCACCTCCAAACGCCGGGAAAAAACCTACGAGCAGTACTTC. Amino acids: CATSKRREKTYEQYF.

CDR3 protein: CASSYLDRGGVDTQYF. Written as DNA, the CDR3 is TGTGCCAGCAGTTACTTGGACAGGGGCGGCGTAGATACGCAGTATTTT. This sequence joins TRBV6-2 or TRBV6-3 and TRBJ2-3, with TRBD1 matching 9 bases. J was trimmed by 5 bases and V by 1 base; bases with no gene match: 7. The CDR3 has 16 amino acids. Germline V gene data show CDR1 as MNHEY and CDR2 as SVGEGT.

V and J are TRBV19 and TRBJ2-4; TRBD1 might be the D (5 bases). The V end was cut by 6 bases, the J end by 1 base, with 10 bases between. The CDR3 sequence is 14 residues long. Germline V CDR1 and CDR2: LNHDA, SQIVND (reference sequence). The CDR3 is CASSSTAAKNIQYF. In DNA, the CDR3 is TGTGCCAGTAGCTCGACAGCGGCCAAAAACATTCAGTACTTC.

This chain links TRBV19 with TRBJ2-7; D might be TRBD1 (7 bases). Germline V gives CDR1 LNHDA, CDR2 SQIVND (reference sequence). CDR3 size: 15 residues. V shed 6 bases and J shed 4 bases, with 19 bases lying between them. The CDR3 DNA reads as TGTGCCAGTAGCGTGAAACTACAGGGGACTTACGAGCAGTACTTC. Its translation: CASSVKLQGTYEQYF.

The chain is built from TRBV23-1 and TRBJ1-6; D is ambiguous. TRBV23-1 is designated an ORF whose function remains uncertain. This CDR3 contains 14 residues. With 8 bases removed from V and 0 bases from J, the gap between germline ends came to 8 bases. CDR3 nucleotide sequence: TGCGCCAGCTGCATCGGCTCCTATAATTCACCCCTCCACTTT. This codes for CASCIGSYNSPLHF.

This chain links TRBV3-1 (or the pseudogene TRBV3-2) with TRBJ2-2, with 8 bases lining up with TRBD1. This CDR3 spans 17 amino acids. The germline CDR1 and CDR2 sequences are LGHDT and YNNKEL (reference sequence). V lost 0 bases, J lost 5 bases, and 8 bases stayed unmatched. CDR3 nucleotide sequence: TGTGCCAGCAGCCAAGATGCACTCAGGGGGCGGACCGGGGAGCTGTTTTTT. It yields the protein CASSQDALRGRTGELFF.

The chain recombines TRBV7-9 with TRBJ1-6; D is undetermined. With 3 bases removed from V and 3 bases from J, the gap between germline ends came to 12 bases. Per the germline V gene, CDR1 is SEHNR and CDR2 is FQNEAQ (reference sequence). The CDR3 contains 16 residues. The CDR3 bases are TGTGCCAGCAGCTTCGGCAGGCGAGACTATAATTCACCCCTCCACTTT. Residues: CASSFGRRDYNSPLHF.

The chain couples TRBV5-1 to TRBJ2-4; 8 positions agree with TRBD1. This CDR3 has 16 amino acids. The germline CDR1 and CDR2 sequences are SGHRS and YFSETQ. V dropped 0 bases and J dropped 1; count of bases not matched to a gene: 3. The CDR3, as DNA: TGCGCCAGCAGCTTGGGGACAGGGTCGGCCAAAAACATTCAGTACTTC. It translates to CASSLGTGSAKNIQYF.

The chain couples TRBV27 to TRBJ2-5; a possible D gene is TRBD2 (6 bases). The CDR3 runs to 14 residues. Germline values: CDR1 MNHEY, CDR2 SMNVEV (reference sequence). The ends were cut back, 6 bases at V and 5 bases at J, with 16 bases in the middle. CDR3 region: CASSPSAGWETQYF. CDR3 DNA sequence: TGTGCCAGCAGCCCTTCGGCGGGATGGGAGACCCAGTACTTC.

V usage is TRBV11-2 and J usage is TRBJ2-5; D is possibly TRBD2 (6 bases). This CDR3 is 15 amino acids long. Trimming cost V 7 bases and J 7 bases, with 22 bases left between them. Germline CDR1 is SGHAT and CDR2 is FQNNGV. The CDR3 region is CASTPLLARTGTQYF. In nucleotides, the CDR3 is TGTGCCAGCACCCCCCTGCTAGCGCGCACGGGGACCCAGTACTTC.

This chain connects TRBV6-2 or TRBV6-3 to TRBJ1-1, with TRBD1 identical over 7 bases. V lost 7 bases, J lost 0 bases, and 8 bases stayed unmatched. Germline CDR1 and CDR2: MNHEY and SVGEGT. The length of the CDR3 is 15 residues. The CDR3 DNA reads as TGTGCCAGCACCCCAGGGGGGGCAATGAACACTGAAGCTTTCTTT. Translated, it gives CASTPGGAMNTEAFF.

The gene calls are TRBV7-2 and TRBJ1-2; D is undetermined. Trimming cost V 1 base and J 8 bases, with 20 bases left between them. CDR3 length: 16 amino acids. Germline V gene sequence: CDR1 SGHTA, CDR2 FQGNSA. CDR3 bases: TGTGCCAGCAGCTTAGAGGTACACTCCCCGACTGACGGCTACACCTTC. Protein: CASSLEVHSPTDGYTF.

V gene TRBV3-1 (or the pseudogene TRBV3-2) combines with J gene TRBJ2-3; weak D call: TRBD2 (6 bases). Looked up from germline, CDR1 is LGHDT and CDR2 is YNNKEL (reference sequence). Trimming stripped 1 base from V and 6 bases from J, with 14 bases between. The CDR3 spans 15 residues. CDR3 in DNA: TGTGCCAGCAGCCAAGGGGCGGGGACCCCCGATACGCAGTATTTT. Translating it yields CASSQGAGTPDTQYF.

This chain links TRBV28 with TRBJ1-5; D gene uncertain. The V gene's germline CDR1 is MDHEN and CDR2 SYDVKM. V dropped 5 bases and J dropped 3 bases, with 8 bases sitting between them. This CDR3 is built from 13 residues. CDR3 region: CASSDTANQPQHF. The CDR3 nucleotides read TGTGCCAGCAGTGATACAGCCAATCAGCCCCAGCATTTT.

This chain connects TRBV28 to TRBJ1-2; no clear D gene. Germline values: CDR1 MDHEN, CDR2 SYDVKM. The V end was cut by 6 bases, the J end by 5 bases, with 13 bases between. The CDR3 loop spans 13 amino acids. The DNA of the CDR3 is TGTGCCAGCAGCACCGAGGGAGTTTATGGCTACACCTTC. Its protein product is CASSTEGVYGYTF.

This clone was seen just once. The J gene is TRBJ1-5, the V gene TRBV10-3; 7 nucleotides agree with TRBD1. V lost 2 bases to trimming and J lost 2 bases; unmatched junction nucleotides: 3. The CDR3 is made up of 15 amino acids. Per the germline V gene, CDR1 is ENHRY and CDR2 is SYGVKD. The CDR3 DNA reads TGTGCCATCAGTGAGCCCGACAGGGGCAATCAGCCCCAGCATTTT. Protein sequence: CAISEPDRGNQPQHF.

This chain uses TRBV19 with TRBJ2-2; 8 bases are shared with TRBD2. V trimming: 7 bases; J trimming: 6 bases; junction bases outside the gene matches: 7. The germline CDR1 and CDR2 sequences are LNHDA and SQIVND (reference sequence). CDR3 length: 14 residues. The CDR3, as DNA: TGTGCCAGTACTCCCGGGACTAGGTCCGGGGAGCTGTTTTTT. Its translation is CASTPGTRSGELFF.

As regards this clone: One junction end disagrees with the germline gene, perhaps due to a read error. This sample includes further DNA sequences coding for the same CDR3. The V call is TRBV30, the J call TRBJ1-2; 11 bases map to TRBD1. Germline V gene data show CDR1 as GTSNPN and CDR2 as SVGIG (reference sequence). The CDR3 contains 14 residues. The CDR3 DNA is TGTGCCCTCACGGCGGGACAGGGGGTATTTGGCTACACCTTT. Residues: CALTAGQGVFGYTF.

A single count supports this clone. The chain joins TRBV19 to TRBJ2-3, with D unresolved. Germline CDR1 and CDR2: LNHDA and SQIVND (reference sequence). The germline V and J ends were trimmed by 3 bases and 2 bases, with 12 bases remaining between them. The CDR3 has 15 residues. CDR3 in DNA: TGTGCCAGTAGTATTGCCCAGGTACCCACAGATACGCAGTATTTT. As protein: CASSIAQVPTDTQYF.

This chain links TRBV7-2 with TRBJ1-4; weak D call: TRBD1 (6 bases). The CDR3 runs 14 residues. Germline lookup yields CDR1 SGHTA and CDR2 FQGNSA. Trimming removed 1 base at V and 8 bases at J, with 11 bases between. CDR3 protein: CASSLEGGLEKLFF. DNA for the CDR3: TGTGCCAGCAGCTTAGAGGGGGGGCTCGAAAAACTGTTTTTT.

The V gene is TRBV6-5, the J gene TRBJ1-2; maybe TRBD1 (6 bases). Germline V gene lookup returns CDR1 MNHEY and CDR2 SVGAGI. Trimming removed 5 bases at V and 1 base at J, with 14 bases between. The CDR3 sequence is 15 residues long. As DNA, the CDR3 is TGTGCCAGCAGTCGACGGGACACTGTTAACTATGGCTACACCTTC. This sequence encodes CASSRRDTVNYGYTF.

This chain's CDR3 is CATSRNSGGAWGSDTQYF. The DNA of the CDR3 is TGTGCCACCAGCAGAAATAGCGGGGGGGCCTGGGGATCAGATACGCAGTATTTT. The genes are TRBV15 and TRBJ2-3, with TRBD2 matching 11 bases. Trimming at V came to 2 bases and at J to 4 bases, leaving 11 bases not matched to a gene. The CDR3 is made up of 18 amino acids. Looked up from germline, CDR1 is LNHNV and CDR2 is YYDKDF (reference sequence). Based on the CDR3 plus reference TRBV15 and TRBJ2-3, the full variable domain is DAMVIQNPRYQVTQFGKPVTLSCSQTLNHNVMYWYQQKSSQAPKLLFHYYDKDFNNEADTPDNFQSRRPNTSFCFLDIRSPGLGDTAMYLCATSRNSGGAWGSDTQYFGPGTRLTVL.

This chain uses TRBV7-9 with TRBJ2-7; 13 positions match TRBD2. From germline, CDR1 is SEHNR and CDR2 FQNEAQ (reference sequence). This CDR3 is 15 amino acids long. The ends lost 3 bases at V and 7 bases at J; junction bases unmatched: 6. The CDR3 DNA reads TGTGCCAGCAGCTTGATAGGACTAGCGGGGGAGGAGCAGTACTTC. It yields the protein CASSLIGLAGEEQYF. The whole variable domain, remainder taken from reference TRBV7-9 and TRBJ2-7, is DTGVSQNPRHKITKRGQNVTFRCDPISEHNRLYWYRQTLGQGPEFLTYFQNEAQLEKSRLLSDRFSAERPKGSFSTLEIQRTEQGDSAMYLCASSLIGLAGEEQYFGPGTRLTVT.

This CDR3 reads CASSPSTGETGYTF. CDR3 bases: TGTGCCAGCTCACCAAGTACAGGGGAAACTGGCTACACCTTC. V is TRBV18 and J is TRBJ1-2; 7 nucleotides match TRBD1. The CDR3 is 14 residues long. V lost 2 bases and J lost 7; bases outside the gene matches: 7. CDR1 is KGHSH, CDR2 LQKENI, per germline.

This clone has a single count. J is TRBJ2-3 and V is TRBV11-2, with D tentatively TRBD2 (6 bases). Germline lookup yields CDR1 SGHAT and CDR2 FQNNGV. The CDR3 runs to 18 residues. The V end was cut by 3 bases, the J end by 3 bases, with 22 bases between. The CDR3 nucleotides read TGTGCCAGCAGCTTGGGTAGTATGCGGGGCGTTGGGACAGATACGCAGTATTTT. This codes for CASSLGSMRGVGTDTQYF.